These 28 T cell receptor beta chains originate from one sample sequenced in a study of shared clonotypes between healthy human individuals. The repertoire was sequenced with immunoSEQ multiplex PCR; TCRdb's copy has only in-frame clones and lacks some. The sample carries about 600,000 clones, roughly 97% recorded once. The sequencing input was naive CD4+ T cells sorted from blood. This sample's subset: CD45RA+ positively selected. The receptor set was obtained from a woman aged 25 to 39 in good health.

This chain uses TRBV5-1 with TRBJ2-7; D gene uncertain. The germline V gene has CDR1 SGHRS and CDR2 YFSETQ. Trimming shortened V by 3 bases and J by 3 bases, and 7 bases separated the two germline ends. This CDR3 spans 12 amino acids. CDR3 bases: TGCGCCAGCAGCTCGGGTGTCTACGAGCAGTACTTC. This encodes CASSSGVYEQYF.

The rearrangement links TRBV2 to TRBJ2-5; a possible D gene is TRBD2 (6 bases). CDR3 length equals 14 residues. The germline V and J ends were trimmed by 5 bases and 5 bases, with 15 bases remaining between them. CDR1 SNHLY and CDR2 FYNNEI come from the germline V gene. CDR3 nucleotides: TGTGCCAGCAGTTCTCGGAGGGCAGGGGAGACCCAGTACTTC. Its protein product is CASSSRRAGETQYF.

CDR3 nucleotides: TGTGCCATCAGAAAAGGGACTTTCAAAACGAATGAGCAGTTCTTC. Its translation: CAIRKGTFKTNEQFF. V is TRBV10-3 and J is TRBJ2-1; a possible D gene is TRBD2 (6 bases). CDR1 ENHRY and CDR2 SYGVKD come from the germline V gene. The CDR3 sequence is 15 residues long. The germline V and J ends were trimmed by 6 bases and 7 bases, with 19 bases remaining between them.

The J gene is TRBJ2-2, the V gene TRBV5-1; a weak D match, TRBD1 (8 bases). V was trimmed by 0 bases and J by 6 bases, leaving 18 bases between them. The CDR3 runs to 17 residues. Germline V CDR1 and CDR2: SGHRS, YFSETQ. The CDR3 nucleotides are TGCGCCAGCAGCTTGGCACTAGCGCCCAGGGGGCCCGGGGAGCTGTTTTTT. Protein sequence: CASSLALAPRGPGELFF.

The gene calls are TRBV28 and TRBJ2-6, with 8 bases matching TRBD2. Trimming took 4 bases from V and 0 from J; bases not matched to a gene: 8. The length of the CDR3 is 18 residues. The V gene's germline CDR1 is MDHEN and CDR2 SYDVKM. CDR3 in DNA: TGTGCCAGCAGTTCTCTACTCGGGGGGGCCTCTGGGGCCAACGTCCTGACTTTC. It yields the protein CASSSLLGGASGANVLTF.

The chain links TRBV25-1 to TRBJ1-2; TRBD1 aligns across 7 bases. The CDR3 has 12 amino acids. Losses at the gene ends were 7 bases for V and 8 bases for J; bases not matched to a gene: 7. Per the germline V gene, CDR1 is MGHDK and CDR2 is SYGVNS. The DNA for the CDR3 is TGTGCCAGCAAGGGGGCCCCGAAGGGCTACACCTTC. This translates into CASKGAPKGYTF.

The CDR3 loop reads CASSPGQESDTQYF. The CDR3, as DNA: TGCGCCAGCAGCCCGGGACAGGAGTCGGATACGCAGTATTTT. The J gene is TRBJ2-3, the V gene TRBV5-1; 8 bases line up with TRBD1. Losses at the gene ends were 4 bases for V and 6 bases for J; bases not matched to a gene: 7. Germline V gives CDR1 SGHRS, CDR2 YFSETQ. CDR3 length: 14 amino acids.

The chain employs TRBV5-1 and TRBJ1-1, with D perhaps TRBD1 (5 bases). Per the germline V gene, CDR1 is SGHRS and CDR2 is YFSETQ. The CDR3 consists of 17 residues. V was pared by 1 base and J by 0 bases, with 16 bases between. For the CDR3, the DNA is TGCGCCAGCAGCTTGACCCCCCCAGGGTCCCTGAACACTGAAGCTTTCTTT. Translating it yields CASSLTPPGSLNTEAFF.

The chain employs TRBV11-1 and TRBJ2-3; no definite D call. V lost 5 bases, J lost 2 bases, and 8 bases lay in between. This CDR3 contains 13 residues. Looked up from germline, CDR1 is SGHAT and CDR2 is FQDESV (reference sequence). CDR3 protein: CASSLRYTDTQYF. In DNA, the CDR3 is TGTGCCAGCAGCCTCCGGTACACAGATACGCAGTATTTT.

The chain uses TRBV11-3 and TRBJ2-7; D might be TRBD1 or TRBD2, each matching 5 bases. The CDR3 is made up of 12 amino acids. Trimming removed 3 bases at V and 8 bases at J, with 11 bases between. The germline CDR1 and CDR2 sequences are SGHNT and YENEEA. The CDR3, as DNA: TGTGCCAGCAGCTTTCTTACGGGACAGCAGTACTTC. This sequence encodes CASSFLTGQQYF.

The chain employs TRBV19 and TRBJ2-1, with TRBD1 identical over 10 bases. Per the germline V gene, CDR1 is LNHDA and CDR2 is SQIVND (reference sequence). The ends lost 7 bases at V and 6 bases at J; junction bases unmatched: 6. The CDR3 covers 14 residues. The CDR3 bases are TGTGCCAGTATGAGGACAGGGGGGAGCAATGAGCAGTTCTTC. This encodes CASMRTGGSNEQFF.

The genes are TRBV10-2 and TRBJ2-3, with D tentatively TRBD2 (5 bases). CDR1 and CDR2 (germline): WSHSY, SAAADI. The CDR3 has 13 amino acids. The germline V and J ends were trimmed by 8 bases and 2 bases, with 11 bases remaining between them. CDR3 loop: CASVGGYTDTQYF. The CDR3 nucleotides read TGCGCCAGCGTTGGCGGGTACACAGATACGCAGTATTTT.

This sequence joins TRBV10-1 and TRBJ2-2, with D possibly TRBD1 on 6 matching bases. Trimming stripped 4 bases from V and 3 bases from J, with 15 bases between. This CDR3 region has 16 residues. Germline values: CDR1 WNHNN, CDR2 SYGVQD (reference sequence). The CDR3 loop reads CASSGQQGRDTGELFF. Here the CDR3 DNA reads TGCGCCAGCAGTGGCCAACAGGGACGGGACACCGGGGAGCTGTTTTTT.

The chain is built from TRBV4-1 and TRBJ2-3, with D uncertain. Trimming shortened V by 3 bases and J by 2 bases, and 18 bases separated the two germline ends. Per germline, CDR1 MGHRA and CDR2 YSYEKL. There are 17 residues in the CDR3. This CDR3 is CASSHSPPGQVTDTQYF. The CDR3 bases are TGCGCCAGCAGCCACTCTCCCCCGGGCCAAGTCACAGATACGCAGTATTTT.

V usage is TRBV7-9 and J usage is TRBJ1-4; TRBD1 might be the D (6 bases). V gave up 3 bases and J gave up 0 bases, with 20 bases separating them. Germline V gives CDR1 SEHNR, CDR2 FQNEAQ (reference sequence). The CDR3 length is 19 residues. Written as DNA, the CDR3 is TGTGCCAGCAGCTTTCTGGTTGGGGGGCGATCCGCAACTAATGAAAAACTGTTTTTT. Protein sequence: CASSFLVGGRSATNEKLFF.

The chain couples TRBV6-5 to TRBJ1-4; 7 nucleotides align to TRBD1. The V gene's germline CDR1 is MNHEY and CDR2 SVGAGI. V lost 5 bases, J lost 8 bases, and 5 bases stayed unmatched. The CDR3 is 13 amino acids. The CDR3, as DNA: TGTGCCAGCAGTCCCGTGGACAGGGAAAAACTGTTTTTT. Encoded protein: CASSPVDREKLFF.

The CDR3 reads CASSPTVTAVDEQYF. CDR3 coding DNA: TGTGCCAGCTCACCAACTGTTACAGCCGTGGACGAGCAGTACTTC. The chain recombines TRBV18 with TRBJ2-5; D unclear. Matching the DNA end better, TRBJ2-7 makes the J call doubtful. Per germline, CDR1 KGHSH and CDR2 LQKENI. This CDR3 has 15 residues.

The chain employs TRBV28 and TRBJ1-2; no clear D. The CDR3 is 13 amino acids. Looked up from germline, CDR1 is MDHEN and CDR2 is SYDVKM. Between the trimmed V and J ends, which lost 5 bases and 2 bases, there was a span of 9 bases. CDR3 region: CASSPSDNYGYTF. CDR3 coding DNA: TGTGCCAGCAGTCCCTCGGACAACTATGGCTACACCTTC.

The rearrangement uses TRBV28 and TRBJ2-5; 8 bases are shared with TRBD1. There are 17 residues in the CDR3. In germline, CDR1 is MDHEN, CDR2 SYDVKM. V dropped 2 bases and J dropped 2; count of bases not matched to a gene: 10. The CDR3 spells CASSLGDRTIWQETQYF. The CDR3 DNA reads as TGTGCCAGCAGTTTAGGGGACAGGACAATATGGCAAGAGACCCAGTACTTC.

The V call is TRBV5-8, the J call TRBJ1-4; 7 bases map to TRBD1. The CDR3 length is 16 residues. With 4 bases clipped from V and 2 bases from J, the junction kept 8 bases outside the gene matches. Germline-derived CDR1 and CDR2 are SGHTS and YDEGEE. CDR3 residues: CASSTTGRKTNEKLFF. CDR3 DNA sequence: TGTGCCAGCAGCACGACAGGGAGGAAGACTAATGAAAAACTGTTTTTT.

CDR3 protein: CASIDSSAGALWQPQHF. The CDR3 coding sequence is TGTGCCAGCATCGATTCCTCGGCAGGGGCCCTTTGGCAGCCCCAGCATTTT. This chain links TRBV28 with TRBJ1-5; TRBD1 might be the D (6 bases). The CDR3 length is 17 residues. The ends were cut back, 7 bases at V and 7 bases at J, with 26 bases in the middle. Germline-derived CDR1 and CDR2 are MDHEN and SYDVKM.

In regard to this clone: Within the sample, other DNA sequences also encode this same CDR3. The chain uses TRBV5-6 and TRBJ2-6, with unresolved D. The CDR3 is 13 amino acids. Germline-derived CDR1 and CDR2 are SGHDT and YYEEEE. The ends were cut back, 2 bases at V and 4 bases at J, with 4 bases in the middle. Here the CDR3 DNA reads TGTGCCAGCAGCTTTTCCGGGGCCAACGTCCTGACTTTC. Its protein product is CASSFSGANVLTF.

The genes are TRBV2 and TRBJ2-2; the match to TRBD2 covers 10 bases. The germline gives CDR1 SNHLY, CDR2 FYNNEI. CDR3 length: 16 amino acids. The V gene end was trimmed by 2 bases and the J gene end by 3 bases; junction bases not matched to a gene: 3. The DNA for the CDR3 is TGTGCCAGCAGTGAAATTGGGACTAGCGACACCGGGGAGCTGTTTTTT. Protein: CASSEIGTSDTGELFF. Full variable domain (rest looked up from reference TRBV2 and TRBJ2-2): EPEVTQTPSHQVTQMGQEVILRCVPISNHLYFYWYRQILGQKVEFLVSFYNNEISEKSEIFDDQFSVERPDGSNFTLKIRSTKLEDSAMYFCASSEIGTSDTGELFFGEGSRLTVL.

The rearrangement links TRBV6-4 to TRBJ1-1; D is possibly TRBD1 (5 bases). Trimming removed 2 bases from V and 4 bases from J, with 8 bases in between. CDR3 length: 13 amino acids. The germline V gene encodes CDR1 MRHNA and CDR2 SNTAGT. CDR3 DNA sequence: TGTGCCAGCAGTGACATGGGGGGCACTGAAGCTTTCTTT. Its translation is CASSDMGGTEAFF.

This chain links TRBV2 with TRBJ2-2, with 8 bases identical to TRBD2. The CDR3 spans 14 residues. Germline V lookup: CDR1 SNHLY, CDR2 FYNNEI. After removal of 7 bases from V and 8 bases from J, the junction contained 9 bases not matched to a gene. CDR3 sequence: CASKDREGAGELFF. The CDR3 region has the DNA TGTGCCAGCAAGGACCGGGAGGGTGCTGGGGAGCTGTTTTTT. The full variable domain, rest sourced from reference TRBV2 and TRBJ2-2, is EPEVTQTPSHQVTQMGQEVILRCVPISNHLYFYWYRQILGQKVEFLVSFYNNEISEKSEIFDDQFSVERPDGSNFTLKIRSTKLEDSAMYFCASKDREGAGELFFGEGSRLTVL.

The J gene is TRBJ2-7, the V gene TRBV2; D gene ambiguous. The ends were cut back, 6 bases at V and 5 bases at J, with 8 bases in the middle. The CDR3 extends over 11 amino acids. Germline CDR1 is SNHLY and CDR2 is FYNNEI. CDR3 DNA: TGTGCCAGCAGCGAAAGAAACGAGCAGTACTTC. Encoded protein: CASSERNEQYF.

The CDR3 DNA reads as TGTGCCAGCTCACCTAGGGACAGCACTAACTATGGCTACACCTTC. As protein: CASSPRDSTNYGYTF. The chain links TRBV18 to TRBJ1-2, with 7 bases that match TRBD1. The junction had 4 bases not matched to a gene; V was cut back by 3 bases and J by 0 bases. Germline values: CDR1 KGHSH, CDR2 LQKENI. The CDR3 has 15 amino acids.

This clone was recorded once. J is TRBJ1-5 and V is TRBV7-2, with D hard to call. CDR3 length equals 14 residues. Germline CDR1 is SGHTA and CDR2 is FQGNSA. V was shortened by 1 base and J by 4 bases, with 8 bases between the two germline ends. The CDR3 here is CASSLEGGNQPQHF. CDR3 DNA sequence: TGTGCCAGCAGCTTAGAAGGTGGTAATCAGCCCCAGCATTTT.